This is a list of T cell receptor beta chains from one sample in a study of cytomegalovirus exposure and HLA in healthy donors. Assay used: immunoSEQ multiplex PCR; TCRdb lists only in-frame clones, some missing. This sample has over 85,000 clones, with approximately 87% found just once. The sample consisted of PBMCs. The receptors here all came from a man aged 35 to 55 in good health and CMV-seronegative. CDR3s include the opening cysteine and the closing phenylalanine or tryptophan. A D gene is named only where the DNA matches it firmly. Some rows have no size entry. The others give once, few or many, or a class for an expanded clone.

size	V	J	D	CDR3	DNA
once	TRBV13	TRBJ2-7	.	CASSSRRGFRYEQYF	TGTGCCAGCAGCTCCCGTAGGGGGTTTAGGTACGAGCAGTACTTC
.	TRBV7-6	TRBJ2-7	.	CASSLSTGEQYF	TGTGCCAGCAGCCTATCGACGGGAGAGCAGTACTTC
.	TRBV4-2	TRBJ1-1	TRBD1	CASSTQEDRGKAFF	TGTGCCAGCAGCACACAAGAGGACAGGGGGAAAGCTTTCTTT
.	TRBV6-5	TRBJ2-1	.	CASSPGLNNEQFF	TGTGCCAGCAGCCCGGGACTTAACAATGAGCAGTTCTTC
.	TRBV30	TRBJ1-1	.	CAWSVLRVDTEAFF	TGTGCCTGGAGTGTACTCAGGGTTGACACTGAAGCTTTCTTT
.	TRBV23-1	TRBJ2-7	TRBD2	CASSHPPERGTYEQYF	TGCGCCAGCAGTCATCCGCCCGAGCGGGGGACATACGAGCAGTACTTC
.	TRBV5-1	TRBJ2-2	TRBD1	CASSSRTGLPTGELFF	TGCGCCAGCAGTTCTAGGACAGGGCTACCCACCGGGGAGCTGTTTTTT
few	TRBV7-2	TRBJ1-2	.	CASSLVAGQGYTF	TGTGCCAGCAGCTTAGTCGCGGGTCAGGGCTACACCTTC
.	TRBV4-1	TRBJ2-1	TRBD1	CASSQDDRARYNEQFF	TGCGCCAGCAGCCAAGACGACAGGGCGCGCTACAATGAGCAGTTCTTC
.	TRBV2	TRBJ2-4	TRBD1	CASIVDRSNIQYF	TGTGCCAGCATCGTGGACAGGTCAAACATTCAGTACTTC
.	TRBV6-5	TRBJ1-2	.	CASSQRFLGLGYTF	TGTGCCAGCAGCCAGCGGTTTTTAGGGTTAGGCTACACCTTC
.	TRBV9	TRBJ2-7	.	CASSVAGRGPHEQYF	TGTGCCAGCAGCGTAGCGGGCAGGGGTCCCCACGAGCAGTACTTC
.	TRBV7-8	TRBJ1-1	.	CASSLARRQLNTEAFF	TGTGCCAGCAGCTTAGCAAGACGACAGTTGAACACTGAAGCTTTCTTT
.	TRBV5-1	TRBJ2-2	.	CASSEGATNTGELFF	TGCGCCAGCTCCGAAGGGGCAACGAACACCGGGGAGCTGTTTTTT
.	TRBV2	TRBJ2-1	.	CASRWGGGETYNEQFF	TGTGCCAGCAGATGGGGCGGAGGGGAAACCTACAATGAGCAGTTCTTC
.	TRBV4-2	TRBJ2-7	.	CASSQPGRGTDYEQYF	TGTGCCAGCAGCCAACCGGGCCGGGGTACCGACTACGAGCAGTACTTC
.	TRBV7-2	TRBJ2-6	.	CAGFRTGSSGANVLTF	TGTGCCGGATTCCGGACGGGAAGCTCTGGGGCCAACGTCCTGACTTTC
.	TRBV7-2	TRBJ2-1	.	CASSLASSYNEQFF	TGTGCCAGCAGCTTAGCGAGTTCCTACAATGAGCAGTTCTTC
.	TRBV19	TRBJ2-7	.	CASSIGSPTGGRSEQYF	TGTGCCAGTAGTATCGGGTCACCGACAGGTGGTCGGTCCGAGCAGTACTTC
.	TRBV11-3	TRBJ2-1	.	CASSLGGPESEQFF	TGTGCCAGCAGCTTGGGGGGTCCCGAATCTGAGCAGTTCTTC
.	TRBV6-5	TRBJ2-1	TRBD1	CASSPGQGSHNEQFF	TGTGCCAGCAGTCCGGGACAGGGGTCCCACAATGAGCAGTTCTTC
.	TRBV2	TRBJ2-1	TRBD2	CASSEAGGLAGGPPSYNEQFF	TGTGCCAGCAGTGAAGCGGGAGGACTAGCGGGGGGGCCCCCCTCCTACAATGAGCAGTTCTTC
.	TRBV11-2	TRBJ2-1	TRBD1	CASSSRQGAEQFF	TGTGCCAGCAGCTCACGACAGGGCGCTGAGCAGTTCTTC
few	TRBV9	TRBJ1-6	.	CASSVATGSSPLHF	TGTGCCAGCAGCGTAGCGACAGGATCCTCACCCCTCCACTTT
.	TRBV7-9	TRBJ1-4	TRBD1	CASSTGQEEAEKLFF	TGTGCCAGCAGCACCGGACAGGAGGAGGCTGAAAAACTGTTTTTT
once	TRBV7-9	TRBJ1-4	TRBD1	CASSQGQGNEKLFF	TGTGCCAGCAGCCAGGGACAGGGAAATGAAAAACTGTTTTTT
.	TRBV9	TRBJ1-2	.	CASSVGLWVESYGYTF	TGTGCCAGCAGCGTAGGACTATGGGTGGAATCCTATGGCTACACCTTC
.	TRBV7-9	TRBJ1-2	TRBD1	CASSTPRDRILYGYTF	TGTGCCAGCAGCACCCCCCGGGACAGAATACTCTATGGCTACACCTTC
.	TRBV9	TRBJ2-2	TRBD1	CASSQPPGTGGNTGELFF	TGTGCCAGCAGTCAACCCCCCGGGACAGGGGGCAACACCGGGGAGCTGTTTTTT
.	TRBV7-8	TRBJ2-7	.	CASSLDHRATYEQYF	TGTGCCAGCAGCTTAGACCACAGGGCTACCTACGAGCAGTACTTC
few	TRBV13	TRBJ1-4	.	CASGEGNEKLFF	TGTGCCAGCGGGGAGGGTAATGAAAAACTGTTTTTT
.	TRBV5-1	TRBJ1-3	.	CASSLDPGNTIYF	TGCGCCAGCAGCTTGGATCCGGGAAACACCATATATTTT
.	TRBV5-1	TRBJ1-2	.	CASSLASGDYGYTF	TGCGCCAGCAGCTTGGCCTCAGGGGACTATGGCTACACCTTC
.	TRBV9	TRBJ1-2	.	CASSVGGRHGYTF	TGTGCCAGCAGCGTAGGGGGGCGGCATGGCTACACCTTC
.	TRBV15	TRBJ1-1	.	CATSTGENTEAFF	TGTGCCACCAGCACCGGGGAGAACACTGAAGCTTTCTTT